The source of this T cell receptor (beta chain) is a study of identical twins. The CDR3 loop spans 15 amino acids. Trimming at V came to 4 bases and at J to 6 bases, leaving 7 bases not matched to a gene. Germline V lookup: CDR1 SGHRS, CDR2 YFSETQ. MiXCR, run by TCRdb on the 5' RACE reads, gives a single entry per CDR3 protein. The table shows about 300,000 distinct CDR3 sequences, with roughly an eighth occurring only once. On this clonotype itself: Its antigen remains unknown.

Notes on the study in general: Abundant beta clonotypes from cord blood bore fewer insertions; memory repertoires lacked this pattern. Part of the zero-insertion signal could reflect confounding by invariant MAIT and iNKT cells. The study drew conclusions from cross-sectional statistical analysis, not from following the same donors.

The same specimen was also included in a second study, on yellow fever vaccine responses in identical twins. That source notes: Twins showed a vaccine T cell response that reportedly seemed partly convergent, partly personalized.

Input material: CD8+ T cells sorted from blood. The receptor comes from a woman aged 18-29 years in good health. The chain has TRBV5-1 and TRBJ1-2; 12 nucleotides agree with TRBD1. The CDR3 DNA reads TGCGCCAGCAGCGGGGACAGGGGGCTTATTGATGGCTACACCTTC. This gives the protein CASSGDRGLIDGYTF.